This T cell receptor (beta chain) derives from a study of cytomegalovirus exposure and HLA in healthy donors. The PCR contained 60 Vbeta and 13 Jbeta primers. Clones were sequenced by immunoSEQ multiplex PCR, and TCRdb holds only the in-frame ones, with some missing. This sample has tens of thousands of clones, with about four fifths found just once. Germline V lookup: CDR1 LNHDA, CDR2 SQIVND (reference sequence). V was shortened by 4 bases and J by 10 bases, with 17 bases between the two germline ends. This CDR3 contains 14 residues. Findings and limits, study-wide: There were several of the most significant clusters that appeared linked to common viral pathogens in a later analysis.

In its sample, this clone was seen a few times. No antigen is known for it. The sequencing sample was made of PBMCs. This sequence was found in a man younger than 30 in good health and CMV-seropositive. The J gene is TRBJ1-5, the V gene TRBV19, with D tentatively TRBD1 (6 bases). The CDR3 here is CASSKGDTNKPQHF. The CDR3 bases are TGTGCCAGTAGTAAGGGGGACACCAATAAACCCCAGCATTTT.